The T cell receptor beta chain under discussion was sequenced for a study of spatial heterogeneity in lung cancer (dated 2019 in TCRdb). For context, the study as a whole: More beta-chain than alpha-chain transcripts were consistently detected, likely reflecting higher beta-chain transcript abundance. In the raw uncorrected reads, each unique combination of TCR and UMI appeared more than ten times on average. In non-small cell lung cancer, the study made a quantitative comparison of TCR alpha and beta repertoires among multiple tumor regions, matched nontumor lung and blood. The study linked features of the TCR repertoire to counts of nonsynonymous mutations, which were determined by whole-exome sequencing of tumor tissue. At surgery, roughly 220 tumor regions, around 67 matched nontumor lung samples and more than 50 PBMC samples were TCR-sequenced for both alpha and beta chains. General findings and caveats noted by the study authors: Ubiquitous expanded tumor TCRs were detected in blood more often at tumor resection than at routine follow-up. Confirming at a functional level the hypothesis that regional TCRs recognize regional mutations was considered to require additional single-cell paired TCR alpha and beta sequencing.

Remarks on this clonotype: Its antigen is unknown. The missing conserved phenylalanine or tryptophan at the end of this CDR3 makes a read error likely. The limits of the CDR3 on the DNA are not certain, so only TCRdb's listed CDR3 is given.

Termini included, the CDR3 measures 15 amino acids. As encoded in the germline V gene (reference sequence), CDR1 is DFQATT while CDR2 is SNEGSKA. The library was produced with 5' RACE. The sequencer listed for this sample is NextSeq 500. The TCR library protocol attached a unique molecular identifier to each TCR cDNA molecule to allow correction of PCR and sequencing errors. In the original analysis: Decombinator tools were used for TCR identification, UMI-based error correction and CDR3 extraction. Expanded TCRs were defined as those above a frequency of 2 per 1,000, corresponding to the top 1% of the tumor frequency distribution. Each repertoire was subsampled 100 times to 5,000 TCRs, after which Renyi diversity was computed with the R vegan package. CDR3 similarity networks were constructed using string-kernel similarity of amino acid triplets, with links drawn between CDR3s whose pairwise similarity was above 0.82. The public reads were reanalyzed by TCRdb: fastp trimming at Q25, MiXCR alignment, in-frame beta chains only. CDR3 protein duplicates are merged, each entry listing the most common genes and DNA. The authors' filters were not applied to this entry. The sample data list around 63,000 distinct CDR3 sequences, and approximately 6% of these were observed just once. The ten most abundant clones make up roughly 15% of the sample.

The time point label of this sample denotes: sample taken at primary tumor resection. Samples were obtained from 72 patients with early-stage, untreated non-small cell lung cancer from the lung TRACERx cohort. Without any cell sorting, TCR sequencing was performed on whole RNA extracted either from tumor and nontumor lung tissue or from cryopreserved PBMC samples. A patient was chosen for TCR sequencing only when enough RNA was available from at least two tumor regions. The chain is made from TRBV20-1 and TRBJ1-5; TRBD1, the table's D call, lacks a check against the DNA. The sample was PBMCs, taken at surgery. This receptor was taken from a female donor with early-stage non-small cell lung cancer. The CDR3: CSALGVLGTDQPQHL.